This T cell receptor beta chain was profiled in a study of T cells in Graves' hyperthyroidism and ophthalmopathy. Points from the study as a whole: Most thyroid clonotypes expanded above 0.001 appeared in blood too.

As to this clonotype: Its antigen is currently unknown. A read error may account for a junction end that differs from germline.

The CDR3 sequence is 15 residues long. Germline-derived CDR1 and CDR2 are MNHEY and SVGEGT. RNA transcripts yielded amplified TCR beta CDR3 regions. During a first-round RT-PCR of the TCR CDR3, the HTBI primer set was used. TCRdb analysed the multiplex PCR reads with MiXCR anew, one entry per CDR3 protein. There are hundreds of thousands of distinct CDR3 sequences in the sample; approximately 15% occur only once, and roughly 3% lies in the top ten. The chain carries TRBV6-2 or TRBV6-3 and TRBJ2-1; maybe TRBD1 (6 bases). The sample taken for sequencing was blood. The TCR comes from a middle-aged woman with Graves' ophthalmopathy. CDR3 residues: CTSSYSGRGNNEQFF. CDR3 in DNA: TGTACCAGCAGTTACTCTGGCAGGGGTAACAATGAGCAGTTCTTC.